These T cell receptor beta chains were read from a single sample in a study of shared clonotypes between healthy human individuals. Measured with immunoSEQ multiplex PCR; TCRdb has only the in-frame clones, and not every one. The sample consists of some 1,900,000 clones, over 85% of them appearing once. Sequenced input: naive CD8+ T cells sorted from blood. These receptors were collected from a man aged 18 to 35 in good health. The CDR3 runs from the conserved cysteine through the conserved F or W. The D gene is left open where the match is weak. Rows may omit the clone size; those that give it use once, few, many or a size class.

abundance: NA; d_gene: TRBD1; v_gene: TRBV30; j_gene: TRBJ2-1; CDR3aa: CAWSQTGDEQFF; CDR3nt: TGTGCCTGGAGTCAGACAGGGGACGAGCAGTTCTTC
abundance: NA; d_gene: NA; v_gene: TRBV9; j_gene: TRBJ2-2; CDR3aa: CASSVGYHTGELFF; CDR3nt: TGTGCCAGCAGCGTAGGTTACCACACCGGGGAGCTGTTTTTT
abundance: NA; d_gene: TRBD2; v_gene: TRBV27; j_gene: TRBJ2-1; CDR3aa: CASSPSSGGSSYNEQFF; CDR3nt: TGTGCCAGCAGTCCTTCTAGCGGGGGTAGCTCCTACAATGAGCAGTTCTTC
abundance: NA; d_gene: NA; v_gene: TRBV2; j_gene: TRBJ2-2; CDR3aa: CASSETVQRANTGELFF; CDR3nt: TGTGCCAGCAGTGAGACAGTCCAGAGGGCTAACACCGGGGAGCTGTTTTTT
abundance: NA; d_gene: NA; v_gene: TRBV4-1; j_gene: TRBJ1-3; CDR3aa: CASSPLTGTEDRFGNTIYF; CDR3nt: TGCGCCAGCAGCCCTCTTACCGGGACGGAGGACCGATTTGGAAACACCATATATTTT
abundance: NA; d_gene: NA; v_gene: TRBV14; j_gene: TRBJ1-3; CDR3aa: CASSQEWGATGNTIYF; CDR3nt: TGTGCCAGCAGCCAAGAATGGGGGGCTACTGGAAACACCATATATTTT
abundance: NA; d_gene: TRBD2; v_gene: TRBV11-3; j_gene: TRBJ2-7; CDR3aa: CASSSYEREWEQYF; CDR3nt: TGTGCCAGCAGCTCGTATGAGCGGGAGTGGGAGCAGTACTTC
abundance: NA; d_gene: TRBD2; v_gene: TRBV14; j_gene: TRBJ2-7; CDR3aa: CASSRGTSGSHEQYF; CDR3nt: TGTGCCAGCAGCCGTGGGACTAGCGGGAGCCACGAGCAGTACTTC
abundance: once; d_gene: NA; v_gene: TRBV7-9; j_gene: TRBJ2-7; CDR3aa: CASSDRTDPAEQYF; CDR3nt: TGTGCCAGCAGCGACAGGACCGACCCTGCGGAGCAGTACTTC
abundance: NA; d_gene: NA; v_gene: TRBV7-9; j_gene: TRBJ2-3; CDR3aa: CASSLAWGESPDTQYF; CDR3nt: TGTGCCAGCAGCTTAGCGTGGGGGGAGAGTCCAGATACGCAGTATTTT
abundance: NA; d_gene: TRBD1; v_gene: TRBV18; j_gene: TRBJ2-3; CDR3aa: CASTPVRTGGTDTQYF; CDR3nt: TGTGCCAGCACGCCGGTGAGGACAGGGGGCACAGATACGCAGTATTTT
abundance: NA; d_gene: NA; v_gene: TRBV5-1; j_gene: TRBJ1-1; CDR3aa: CASSLGYEGANTEAFF; CDR3nt: TGCGCCAGCAGCTTGGGTTACGAGGGCGCGAACACTGAAGCTTTCTTT
abundance: NA; d_gene: NA; v_gene: TRBV5-4; j_gene: TRBJ2-3; CDR3aa: CASSLPGTPKDTQYF; CDR3nt: TGTGCCAGCAGCCTCCCCGGGACTCCTAAGGATACGCAGTATTTT
abundance: NA; d_gene: NA; v_gene: TRBV4-3; j_gene: TRBJ1-5; CDR3aa: CASSQGFSNQPQHF; CDR3nt: TGCGCCAGCAGCCAAGGGTTTAGCAATCAGCCCCAGCATTTT
abundance: NA; d_gene: NA; v_gene: TRBV10-3; j_gene: TRBJ2-7; CDR3aa: CAISEEYSHEQYF; CDR3nt: TGTGCCATCAGTGAAGAGTATTCCCACGAGCAGTACTTC
abundance: NA; d_gene: NA; v_gene: TRBV29-1; j_gene: TRBJ2-7; CDR3aa: CSVEWQGLSYEQYF; CDR3nt: TGCAGCGTTGAATGGCAGGGGCTCTCCTACGAGCAGTACTTC
abundance: NA; d_gene: NA; v_gene: TRBV5-1; j_gene: TRBJ1-1; CDR3aa: CASSYLNTEAFF; CDR3nt: TGCGCCAGCAGCTACCTGAACACTGAAGCTTTCTTT
abundance: NA; d_gene: NA; v_gene: TRBV5-1; j_gene: TRBJ2-7; CDR3aa: CASSLAPGRYEQYF; CDR3nt: TGCGCCAGCAGCTTGGCGCCAGGGAGGTACGAGCAGTACTTC
abundance: NA; d_gene: TRBD2; v_gene: TRBV5-8; j_gene: TRBJ2-1; CDR3aa: CASSPTSGLKNEQFF; CDR3nt: TGTGCCAGCAGCCCTACTAGCGGACTAAAGAATGAGCAGTTCTTC
abundance: NA; d_gene: TRBD2; v_gene: TRBV27; j_gene: TRBJ2-1; CDR3aa: CASSLAAGGHNEQFF; CDR3nt: TGTGCCAGCAGTTTAGCAGCGGGAGGCCACAATGAGCAGTTCTTC
abundance: NA; d_gene: NA; v_gene: TRBV29-1; j_gene: TRBJ2-3; CDR3aa: CSVEDPGTATDTQYF; CDR3nt: TGCAGCGTTGAAGACCCCGGGACGGCAACAGATACGCAGTATTTT
abundance: once; d_gene: TRBD1; v_gene: TRBV19; j_gene: TRBJ1-1; CDR3aa: CASSIWGTGTNTEAFF; CDR3nt: TGTGCCAGTAGTATATGGGGGACAGGGACGAACACTGAAGCTTTCTTT
abundance: NA; d_gene: TRBD1; v_gene: TRBV7-8; j_gene: TRBJ2-1; CDR3aa: CASSLLQGIYNEQFF; CDR3nt: TGTGCCAGCAGCTTATTACAGGGGATCTACAATGAGCAGTTCTTC
abundance: few; d_gene: NA; v_gene: TRBV6-1; j_gene: TRBJ2-2; CDR3aa: CASREDTGELFF; CDR3nt: TGTGCCAGCAGAGAGGACACCGGGGAGCTGTTTTTT
abundance: once; d_gene: NA; v_gene: TRBV5-1; j_gene: TRBJ2-7; CDR3aa: CASSGRTAYEQYF; CDR3nt: TGCGCCAGCAGCGGGCGGACTGCCTACGAGCAGTACTTC
abundance: NA; d_gene: NA; v_gene: TRBV10-1; j_gene: TRBJ2-1; CDR3aa: CASSAYVGNEQFF; CDR3nt: TGCGCCAGCAGTGCATACGTAGGAAATGAGCAGTTCTTC
abundance: NA; d_gene: NA; v_gene: TRBV5-1; j_gene: TRBJ2-3; CDR3aa: CASSGILSPPAGSVTDTQYF; CDR3nt: TGCGCCAGCAGCGGAATACTATCCCCCCCGGCCGGTTCGGTCACAGATACGCAGTATTTT
abundance: once; d_gene: NA; v_gene: TRBV6-1; j_gene: TRBJ2-7; CDR3aa: CATRTAYEQYF; CDR3nt: TGTGCCACCAGGACAGCCTACGAGCAGTACTTC
abundance: NA; d_gene: NA; v_gene: TRBV29-1; j_gene: TRBJ2-7; CDR3aa: CSVEGGVTGEQYF; CDR3nt: TGCAGCGTTGAAGGGGGGGTAACTGGCGAGCAGTACTTC
abundance: NA; d_gene: NA; v_gene: TRBV27; j_gene: TRBJ2-1; CDR3aa: CASSFFGGISNEQFF; CDR3nt: TGTGCCAGCAGTTTTTTTGGCGGGATTTCCAATGAGCAGTTCTTC
abundance: NA; d_gene: NA; v_gene: TRBV27; j_gene: TRBJ2-3; CDR3aa: CASSLSNSHVDTQYF; CDR3nt: TGTGCCAGCAGTTTATCGAACAGCCACGTGGATACGCAGTATTTT
abundance: NA; d_gene: TRBD1; v_gene: TRBV4-1; j_gene: TRBJ1-4; CDR3aa: CASSQGPGGRDRDEKLFF; CDR3nt: TGCGCCAGCAGCCAAGGTCCTGGGGGTCGGGACAGAGATGAAAAACTGTTTTTT
abundance: NA; d_gene: NA; v_gene: TRBV15; j_gene: TRBJ2-5; CDR3aa: CATSRFMDLRETQYF; CDR3nt: TGTGCCACCAGCCGGTTTATGGATTTGAGAGAGACCCAGTACTTC
abundance: NA; d_gene: NA; v_gene: TRBV5-6; j_gene: TRBJ1-1; CDR3aa: CASTQGTAEAFF; CDR3nt: TGTGCCAGCACCCAGGGAACGGCTGAAGCTTTCTTT
abundance: NA; d_gene: TRBD2; v_gene: TRBV28; j_gene: TRBJ2-1; CDR3aa: CASTLGLAGGEQFF; CDR3nt: TGTGCCAGCACCCTGGGACTAGCGGGAGGTGAGCAGTTCTTC
abundance: NA; d_gene: NA; v_gene: TRBV2; j_gene: TRBJ2-7; CDR3aa: CAGIHRVGEQYF; CDR3nt: TGTGCCGGAATCCACAGGGTAGGCGAGCAGTACTTC
abundance: once; d_gene: NA; v_gene: TRBV23-1; j_gene: TRBJ1-2; CDR3aa: CASSQSAYGYTF; CDR3nt: TGCGCCAGCAGTCAATCGGCCTATGGCTACACCTTC
abundance: few; d_gene: NA; v_gene: TRBV19; j_gene: TRBJ2-3; CDR3aa: CASSIGGGSIYPQYF; CDR3nt: TGTGCCAGTAGTATAGGTGGTGGTTCTATTTATCCGCAGTATTTT
abundance: NA; d_gene: NA; v_gene: TRBV4-3; j_gene: TRBJ2-7; CDR3aa: CASSQYSESYEQYF; CDR3nt: TGCGCCAGCAGCCAGTACTCCGAGTCCTACGAGCAGTACTTC
abundance: NA; d_gene: NA; v_gene: TRBV5-4; j_gene: TRBJ2-7; CDR3aa: CASSFGTESYEQYF; CDR3nt: TGTGCCAGCAGCTTCGGGACTGAATCCTACGAGCAGTACTTC
abundance: NA; d_gene: NA; v_gene: TRBV5-6; j_gene: TRBJ2-7; CDR3aa: CASSPAARLAYEQYF; CDR3nt: TGTGCCAGCAGCCCGGCGGCGAGGCTAGCTTACGAGCAGTACTTC
abundance: once; d_gene: NA; v_gene: TRBV4-2; j_gene: TRBJ2-3; CDR3aa: CASSQVGSTDTQYF; CDR3nt: TGTGCCAGCAGCCAGGTGGGAAGCACAGATACGCAGTATTTT
abundance: few; d_gene: NA; v_gene: TRBV7-8; j_gene: TRBJ2-1; CDR3aa: CASSLQGLAVGNEQFF; CDR3nt: TGTGCCAGCAGCTTACAGGGCCTAGCTGTAGGCAATGAGCAGTTCTTC
abundance: NA; d_gene: NA; v_gene: TRBV2; j_gene: TRBJ2-3; CDR3aa: CASSEEGVADTQYF; CDR3nt: TGTGCCAGCAGTGAAGAAGGGGTTGCAGATACGCAGTATTTT
abundance: NA; d_gene: NA; v_gene: TRBV7-9; j_gene: TRBJ2-1; CDR3aa: CASSAFMNEQFF; CDR3nt: TGTGCCAGCAGCGCATTTATGAATGAGCAGTTCTTC
abundance: NA; d_gene: NA; v_gene: TRBV30; j_gene: TRBJ1-5; CDR3aa: CAWSDSGQPQHF; CDR3nt: TGTGCCTGGAGTGACTCGGGGCAGCCCCAGCATTTT
abundance: NA; d_gene: NA; v_gene: TRBV5-1; j_gene: TRBJ2-6; CDR3aa: CASSWTSGANVLTF; CDR3nt: TGCGCCAGCAGCTGGACTTCTGGGGCCAACGTCCTGACTTTC
abundance: NA; d_gene: NA; v_gene: TRBV5-8; j_gene: TRBJ2-6; CDR3aa: CASIHYRDSGANVLTF; CDR3nt: TGTGCCAGCATCCACTACAGGGACTCTGGGGCCAACGTCCTGACTTTC